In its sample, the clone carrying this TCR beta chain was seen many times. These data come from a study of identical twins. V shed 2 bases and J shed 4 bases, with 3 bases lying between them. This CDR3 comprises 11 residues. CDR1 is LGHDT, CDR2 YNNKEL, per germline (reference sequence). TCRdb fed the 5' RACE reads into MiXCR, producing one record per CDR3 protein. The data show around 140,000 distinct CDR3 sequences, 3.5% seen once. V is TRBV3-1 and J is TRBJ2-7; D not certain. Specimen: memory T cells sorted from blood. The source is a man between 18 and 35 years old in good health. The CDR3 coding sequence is TGTGCCAGCAGCCAACGGTACGAGCAGTACTTC. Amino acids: CASSQRYEQYF.